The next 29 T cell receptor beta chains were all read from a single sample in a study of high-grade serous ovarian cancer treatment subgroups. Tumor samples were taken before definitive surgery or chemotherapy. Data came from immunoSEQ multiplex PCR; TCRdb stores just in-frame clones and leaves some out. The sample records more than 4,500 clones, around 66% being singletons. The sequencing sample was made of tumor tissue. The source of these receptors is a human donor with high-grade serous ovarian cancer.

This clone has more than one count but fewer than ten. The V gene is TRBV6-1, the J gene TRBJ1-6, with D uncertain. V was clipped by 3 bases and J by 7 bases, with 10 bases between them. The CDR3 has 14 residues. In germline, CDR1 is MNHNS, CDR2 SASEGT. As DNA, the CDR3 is TGTGCCAGCAGTGATGGGCTGTTCAATTCACCCCTCCACTTT. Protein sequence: CASSDGLFNSPLHF.

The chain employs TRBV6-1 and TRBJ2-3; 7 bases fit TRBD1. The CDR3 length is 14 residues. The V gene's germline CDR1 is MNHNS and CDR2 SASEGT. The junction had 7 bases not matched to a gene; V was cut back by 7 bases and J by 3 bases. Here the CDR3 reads CASILQGYTDTQYF. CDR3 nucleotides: TGTGCCAGCATCTTACAGGGGTATACAGATACGCAGTATTTT.

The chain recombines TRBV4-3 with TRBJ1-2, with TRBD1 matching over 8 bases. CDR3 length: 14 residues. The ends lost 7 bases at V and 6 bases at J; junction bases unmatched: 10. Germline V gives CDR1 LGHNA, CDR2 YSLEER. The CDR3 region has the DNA TGCGCCAGCACAACAAATGGGGGACAGGATGGCTACACCTTC. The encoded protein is CASTTNGGQDGYTF.

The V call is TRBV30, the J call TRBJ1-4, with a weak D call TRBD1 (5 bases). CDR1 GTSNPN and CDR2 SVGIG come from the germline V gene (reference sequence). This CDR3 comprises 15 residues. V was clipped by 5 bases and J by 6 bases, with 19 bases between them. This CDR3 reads CAWLMGPLRDEKLFF. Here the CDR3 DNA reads TGTGCCTGGTTGATGGGACCGCTTCGGGATGAAAAACTGTTTTTT.

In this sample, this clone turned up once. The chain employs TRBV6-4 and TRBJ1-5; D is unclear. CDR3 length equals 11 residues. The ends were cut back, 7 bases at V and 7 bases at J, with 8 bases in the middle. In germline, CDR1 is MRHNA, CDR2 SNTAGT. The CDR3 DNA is TGTGCCAGCAATTGGGCGCAGCCCCAGCATTTT. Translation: CASNWAQPQHF.

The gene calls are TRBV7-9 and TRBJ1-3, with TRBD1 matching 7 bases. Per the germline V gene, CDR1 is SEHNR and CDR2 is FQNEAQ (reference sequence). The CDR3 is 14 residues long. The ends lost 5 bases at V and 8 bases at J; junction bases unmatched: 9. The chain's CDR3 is CASSPRQGPDTIYF. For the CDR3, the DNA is TGTGCCAGCAGCCCCCGACAGGGCCCGGACACCATATATTTT.

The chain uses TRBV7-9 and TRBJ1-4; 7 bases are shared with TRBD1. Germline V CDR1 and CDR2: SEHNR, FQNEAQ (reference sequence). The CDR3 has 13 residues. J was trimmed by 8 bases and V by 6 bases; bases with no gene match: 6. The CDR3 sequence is CASSFMTGEKLFF. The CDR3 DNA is TGTGCCAGCAGTTTTATGACAGGGGAAAAACTGTTTTTT.

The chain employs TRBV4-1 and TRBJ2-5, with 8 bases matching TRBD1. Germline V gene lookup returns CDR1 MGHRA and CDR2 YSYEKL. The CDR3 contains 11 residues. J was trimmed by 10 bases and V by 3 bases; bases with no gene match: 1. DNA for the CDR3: TGCGCCAGCAGCCATGGGACAGGCCAGTACTTC. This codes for CASSHGTGQYF.

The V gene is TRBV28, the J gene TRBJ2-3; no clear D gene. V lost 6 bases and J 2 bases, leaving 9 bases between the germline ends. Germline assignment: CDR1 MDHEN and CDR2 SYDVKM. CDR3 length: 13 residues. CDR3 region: CASRSGITDTQYF. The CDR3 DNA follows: TGTGCCAGCAGATCAGGTATCACAGATACGCAGTATTTT. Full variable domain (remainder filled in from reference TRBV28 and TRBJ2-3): DVKVTQSSRYLVKRTGEKVFLECVQDMDHENMFWYRQDPGLGLRLIYFSYDVKMKEKGDIPEGYSVSREKKERFSLILESASTNQTSMYLCASRSGITDTQYFGPGTRLTVL.

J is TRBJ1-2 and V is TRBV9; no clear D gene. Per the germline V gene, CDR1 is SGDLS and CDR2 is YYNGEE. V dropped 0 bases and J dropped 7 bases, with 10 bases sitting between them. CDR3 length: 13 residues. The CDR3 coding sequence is TGTGCCAGCAGCGTAGAGGTGGGCGGTGGCTACACCTTC. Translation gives CASSVEVGGGYTF.

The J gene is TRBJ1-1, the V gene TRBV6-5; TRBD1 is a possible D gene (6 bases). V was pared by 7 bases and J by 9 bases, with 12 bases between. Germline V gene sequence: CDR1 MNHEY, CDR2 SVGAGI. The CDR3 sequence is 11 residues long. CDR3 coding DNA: TGTGCCAGCATTATGGACAGCCAAGCTTTCTTT. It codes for CASIMDSQAFF.

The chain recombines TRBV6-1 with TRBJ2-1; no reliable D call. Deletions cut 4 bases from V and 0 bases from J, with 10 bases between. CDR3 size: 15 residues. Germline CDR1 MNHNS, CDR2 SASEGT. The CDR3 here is CASSVHMSSYNEQFF. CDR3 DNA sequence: TGTGCCAGCAGTGTCCACATGAGCTCCTACAATGAGCAGTTCTTC.

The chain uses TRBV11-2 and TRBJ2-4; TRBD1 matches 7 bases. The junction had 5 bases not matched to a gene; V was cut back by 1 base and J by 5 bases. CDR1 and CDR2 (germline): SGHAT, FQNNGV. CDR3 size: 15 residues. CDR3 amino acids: CASSLAGTVQNIQYF. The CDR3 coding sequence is TGTGCCAGCAGCTTAGCGGGGACAGTCCAAAACATTCAGTACTTC.

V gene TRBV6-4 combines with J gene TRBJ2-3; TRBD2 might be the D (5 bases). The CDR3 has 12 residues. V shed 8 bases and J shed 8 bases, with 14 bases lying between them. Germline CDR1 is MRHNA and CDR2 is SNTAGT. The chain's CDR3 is CASGGLDGTQYF. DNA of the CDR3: TGTGCCAGCGGTGGACTGGACGGTACGCAGTATTTT.

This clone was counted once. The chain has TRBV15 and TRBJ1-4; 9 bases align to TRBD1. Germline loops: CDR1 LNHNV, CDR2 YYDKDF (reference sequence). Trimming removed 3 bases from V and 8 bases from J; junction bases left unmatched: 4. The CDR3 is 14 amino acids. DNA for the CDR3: TGTGCCACCAGCAGGGACAGGGGATGGGAAAAACTGTTTTTT. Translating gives CATSRDRGWEKLFF.

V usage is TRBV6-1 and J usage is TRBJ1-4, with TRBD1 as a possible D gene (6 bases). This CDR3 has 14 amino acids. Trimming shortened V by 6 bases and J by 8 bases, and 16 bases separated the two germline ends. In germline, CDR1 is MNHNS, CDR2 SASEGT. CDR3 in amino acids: CASRGIRGEEKLFF. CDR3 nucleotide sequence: TGTGCCAGCAGAGGGATAAGGGGGGAGGAAAAACTGTTTTTT.

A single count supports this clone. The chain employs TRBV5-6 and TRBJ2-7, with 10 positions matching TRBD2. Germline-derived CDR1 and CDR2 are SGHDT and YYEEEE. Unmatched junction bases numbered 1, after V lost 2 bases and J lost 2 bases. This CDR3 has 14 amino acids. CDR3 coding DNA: TGTGCCAGCAGCTTACTAGCGGGGACCTACGAGCAGTACTTC. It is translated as CASSLLAGTYEQYF. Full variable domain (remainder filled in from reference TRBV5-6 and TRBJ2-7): DAGVTQSPTHLIKTRGQQVTLRCSPKSGHDTVSWYQQALGQGPQFIFQYYEEEERQRGNFPDRFSGHQFPNYSSELNVNALLLGDSALYLCASSLLAGTYEQYFGPGTRLTVT.

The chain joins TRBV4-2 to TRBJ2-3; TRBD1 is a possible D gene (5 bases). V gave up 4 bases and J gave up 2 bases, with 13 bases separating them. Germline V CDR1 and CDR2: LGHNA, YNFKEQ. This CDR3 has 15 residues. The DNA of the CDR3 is TGTGCCAGCAGCCTTAGGGGCCTTTACACAGATACGCAGTATTTT. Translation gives CASSLRGLYTDTQYF.

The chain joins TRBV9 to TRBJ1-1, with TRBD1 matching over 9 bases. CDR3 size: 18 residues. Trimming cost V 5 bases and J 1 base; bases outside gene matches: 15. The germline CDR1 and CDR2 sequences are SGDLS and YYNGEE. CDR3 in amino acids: CASRQGDRAKVENTEAFF. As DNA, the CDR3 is TGTGCCAGCAGGCAAGGGGACAGGGCGAAGGTTGAGAACACTGAAGCTTTCTTT.

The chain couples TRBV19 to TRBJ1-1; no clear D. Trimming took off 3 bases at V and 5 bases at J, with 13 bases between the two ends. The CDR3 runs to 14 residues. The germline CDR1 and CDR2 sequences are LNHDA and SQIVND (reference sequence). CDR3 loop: CASSIVREGTEAFF. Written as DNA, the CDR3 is TGTGCCAGTAGTATTGTTCGGGAAGGGACTGAAGCTTTCTTT.

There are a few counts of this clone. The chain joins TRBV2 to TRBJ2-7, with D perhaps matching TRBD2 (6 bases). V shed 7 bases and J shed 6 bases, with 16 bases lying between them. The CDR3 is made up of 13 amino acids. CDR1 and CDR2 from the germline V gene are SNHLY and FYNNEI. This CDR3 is CASTPGTFIEQYF. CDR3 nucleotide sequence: TGTGCCAGCACCCCCGGGACTTTTATCGAGCAGTACTTC.

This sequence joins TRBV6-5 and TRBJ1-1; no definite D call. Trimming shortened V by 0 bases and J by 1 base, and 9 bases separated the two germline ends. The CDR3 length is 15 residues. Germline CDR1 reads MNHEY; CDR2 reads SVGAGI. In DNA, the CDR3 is TGTGCCAGCAGTTACTCGACCGTAGGGAACACTGAAGCTTTCTTT. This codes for CASSYSTVGNTEAFF.

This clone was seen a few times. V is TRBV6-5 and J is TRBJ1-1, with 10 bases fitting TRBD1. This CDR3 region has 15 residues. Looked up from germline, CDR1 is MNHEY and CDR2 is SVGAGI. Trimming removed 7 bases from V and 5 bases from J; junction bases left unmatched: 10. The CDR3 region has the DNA TGTGCCAGCACCAGAACCGGGACAGGGGTAACTGAAGCTTTCTTT. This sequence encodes CASTRTGTGVTEAFF.

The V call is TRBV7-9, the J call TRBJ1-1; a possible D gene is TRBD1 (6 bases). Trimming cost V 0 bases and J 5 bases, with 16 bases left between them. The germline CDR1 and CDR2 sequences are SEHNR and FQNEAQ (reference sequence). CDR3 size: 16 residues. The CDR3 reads CASSLAPGDRRTEAFF. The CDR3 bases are TGTGCCAGCAGCTTAGCGCCCGGAGACAGGCGTACTGAAGCTTTCTTT.

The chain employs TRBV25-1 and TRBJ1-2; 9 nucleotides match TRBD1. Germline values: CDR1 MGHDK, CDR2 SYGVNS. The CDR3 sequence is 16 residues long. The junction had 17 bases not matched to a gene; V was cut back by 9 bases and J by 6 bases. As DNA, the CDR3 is TGTGCCAGTTCACAGGGGACAGGGTCCCGAGGGAATGGCTACACCTTC. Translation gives CASSQGTGSRGNGYTF.

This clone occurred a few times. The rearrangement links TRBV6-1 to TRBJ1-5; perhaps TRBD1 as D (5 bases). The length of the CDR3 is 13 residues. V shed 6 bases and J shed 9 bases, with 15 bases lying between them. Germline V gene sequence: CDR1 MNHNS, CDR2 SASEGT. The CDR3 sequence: CASSLRDGVPQHF. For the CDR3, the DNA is TGTGCCAGCAGCCTCAGGGACGGGGTGCCCCAGCATTTT.

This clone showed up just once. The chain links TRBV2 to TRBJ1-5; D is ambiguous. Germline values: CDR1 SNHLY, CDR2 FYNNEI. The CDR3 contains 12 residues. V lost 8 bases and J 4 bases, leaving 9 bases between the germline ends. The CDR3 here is CASGRTNQPQHF. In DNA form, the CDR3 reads TGTGCCAGCGGGAGGACTAATCAGCCCCAGCATTTT.

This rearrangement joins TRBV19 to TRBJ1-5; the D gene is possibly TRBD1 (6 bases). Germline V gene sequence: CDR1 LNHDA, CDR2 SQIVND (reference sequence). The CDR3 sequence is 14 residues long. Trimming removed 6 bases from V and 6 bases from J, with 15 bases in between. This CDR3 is CASRYRVDGQPQHF. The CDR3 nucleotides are TGTGCCAGTAGGTACAGGGTGGACGGTCAGCCCCAGCATTTT.

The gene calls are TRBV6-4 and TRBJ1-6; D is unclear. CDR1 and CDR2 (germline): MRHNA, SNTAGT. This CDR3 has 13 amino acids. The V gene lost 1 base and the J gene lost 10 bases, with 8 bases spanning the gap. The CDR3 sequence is CASSDYPGSPLHF. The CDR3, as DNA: TGTGCCAGCAGTGACTATCCGGGATCACCCCTCCACTTT.